One sample yielded the 3 T cell receptor beta chains listed below, sequenced in a study of CD8 T cells in Susac syndrome. The authors reverse transcribed roughly 0.5 to 1 ug RNA with random hexamers. TCRdb reprocessed the immunoSEQ multiplex PCR reads with MiXCR, giving one entry per CDR3 protein. The sample carries about 140,000 distinct CDR3 sequences, over 90% recorded once. The source material was CD4+ T cells from PBMCs. These receptors were obtained from a human donor with Susac syndrome.

The rearrangement uses TRBV28 and TRBJ1-2; 7 bases line up with TRBD1. Per germline, CDR1 MDHEN and CDR2 SYDVKM. CDR3 length: 14 amino acids. Trimming at V came to 3 bases and at J to 4 bases, leaving 5 bases not matched to a gene. The CDR3 region is CASSFVTGPYGYTF. The CDR3, as DNA: TGTGCCAGCAGTTTCGTGACAGGGCCCTATGGCTACACCTTC.

V is TRBV15 and J is TRBJ1-2; 8 bases map to TRBD1. The germline gives CDR1 LNHNV, CDR2 YYDKDF (reference sequence). The CDR3 totals 15 residues. The junction had 3 bases not matched to a gene; V was cut back by 1 base and J by 2 bases. CDR3 amino acids: CATSRGRTGNYGYTF. In nucleotides, the CDR3 is TGTGCCACCAGCAGAGGCCGGACAGGGAACTATGGCTACACCTTC. Using reference TRBV15 and TRBJ1-2 for the parts outside the CDR3, the full variable domain is DAMVIQNPRYQVTQFGKPVTLSCSQTLNHNVMYWYQQKSSQAPKLLFHYYDKDFNNEADTPDNFQSRRPNTSFCFLDIRSPGLGDTAMYLCATSRGRTGNYGYTFGSGTRLTVV.

The genes are TRBV7-2 and TRBJ2-3; D assignment may be TRBD1 or TRBD2 (5 bases each). This CDR3 is 18 amino acids long. Germline loops: CDR1 SGHTA, CDR2 FQGNSA. The ends were cut back, 2 bases at V and 2 bases at J, with 20 bases in the middle. The CDR3 reads CASSLTKGIGANTDTQYF. CDR3 nucleotide sequence: TGTGCCAGCAGCTTAACTAAAGGAATCGGGGCAAACACAGATACGCAGTATTTT. Full variable domain (outside the CDR3, taken from reference TRBV7-2 and TRBJ2-3): GAGVSQSPSNKVTEKGKDVELRCDPISGHTALYWYRQSLGQGLEFLIYFQGNSAPDKSGLPSDRFSAERTGGSVSTLTIQRTQQEDSAVYLCASSLTKGIGANTDTQYFGPGTRLTVL.